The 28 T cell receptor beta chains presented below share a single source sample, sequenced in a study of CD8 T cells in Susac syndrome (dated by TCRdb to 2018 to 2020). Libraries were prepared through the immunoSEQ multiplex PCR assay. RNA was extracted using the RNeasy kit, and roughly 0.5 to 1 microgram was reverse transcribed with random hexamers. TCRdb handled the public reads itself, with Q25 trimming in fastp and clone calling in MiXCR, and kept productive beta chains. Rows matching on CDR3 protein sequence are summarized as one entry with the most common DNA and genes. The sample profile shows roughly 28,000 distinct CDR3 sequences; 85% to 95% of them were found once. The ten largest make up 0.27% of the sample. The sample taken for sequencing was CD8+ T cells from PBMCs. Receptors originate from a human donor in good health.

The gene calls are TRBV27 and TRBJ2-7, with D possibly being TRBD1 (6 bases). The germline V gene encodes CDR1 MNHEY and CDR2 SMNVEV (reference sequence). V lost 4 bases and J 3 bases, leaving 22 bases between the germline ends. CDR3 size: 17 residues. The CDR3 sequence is CASSSASTGPLIYEQYF. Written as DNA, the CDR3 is TGTGCCAGCAGTTCGGCCTCGACAGGTCCTTTGATCTACGAGCAGTACTTC.

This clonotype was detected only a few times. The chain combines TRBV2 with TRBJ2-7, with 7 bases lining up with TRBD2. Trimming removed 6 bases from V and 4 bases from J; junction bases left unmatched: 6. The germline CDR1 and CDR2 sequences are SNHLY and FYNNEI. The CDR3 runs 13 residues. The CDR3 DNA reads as TGTGCCAGCAGATCAGACGGGGGGTACGAGCAGTACTTC. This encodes CASRSDGGYEQYF.

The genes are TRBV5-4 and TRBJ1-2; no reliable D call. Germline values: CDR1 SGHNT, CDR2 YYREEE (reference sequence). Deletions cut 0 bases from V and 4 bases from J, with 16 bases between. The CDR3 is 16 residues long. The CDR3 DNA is TGTGCCAGCAGCTTGGGAGACAATAGTTTAAGCTATGGCTACACCTTC. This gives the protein CASSLGDNSLSYGYTF.

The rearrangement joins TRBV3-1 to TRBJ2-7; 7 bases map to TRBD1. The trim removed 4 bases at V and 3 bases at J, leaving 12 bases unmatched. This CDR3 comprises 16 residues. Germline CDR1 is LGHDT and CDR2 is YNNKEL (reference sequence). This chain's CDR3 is CASSPQPTGRIYEQYF. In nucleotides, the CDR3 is TGTGCCAGCAGCCCACAACCGACAGGGAGAATCTACGAGCAGTACTTC.

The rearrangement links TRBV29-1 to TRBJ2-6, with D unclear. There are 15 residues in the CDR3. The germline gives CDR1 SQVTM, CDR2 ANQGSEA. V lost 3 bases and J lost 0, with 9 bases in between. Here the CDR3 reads CSVEVGVSGANVLTF. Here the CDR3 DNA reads TGCAGCGTTGAGGTGGGCGTCTCTGGGGCCAACGTCCTGACTTTC.

This CDR3 is CASSAGQGPGELFF. In DNA form, the CDR3 reads TGTGCCAGCAGCGCGGGACAGGGCCCCGGGGAGCTGTTTTTT. The chain employs TRBV9 and TRBJ2-2, with 9 nucleotides matching TRBD1. Germline CDR1 reads SGDLS; CDR2 reads YYNGEE. V was clipped by 3 bases and J by 6 bases; unmatched bases: 3. This CDR3 spans 14 amino acids.

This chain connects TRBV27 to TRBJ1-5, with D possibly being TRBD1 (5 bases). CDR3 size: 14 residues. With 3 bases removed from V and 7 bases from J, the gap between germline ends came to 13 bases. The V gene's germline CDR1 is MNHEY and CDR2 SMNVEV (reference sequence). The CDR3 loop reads CASSFMRGDQPQHF. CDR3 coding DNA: TGTGCCAGCAGTTTTATGAGGGGAGACCAGCCCCAGCATTTT.

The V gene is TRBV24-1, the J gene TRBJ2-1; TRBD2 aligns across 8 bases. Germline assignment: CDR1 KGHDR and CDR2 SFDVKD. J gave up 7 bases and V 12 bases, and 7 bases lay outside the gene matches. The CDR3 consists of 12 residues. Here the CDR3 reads CAVGGDLNEQFF. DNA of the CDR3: TGTGCCGTCGGGGGGGATCTGAATGAGCAGTTCTTC.

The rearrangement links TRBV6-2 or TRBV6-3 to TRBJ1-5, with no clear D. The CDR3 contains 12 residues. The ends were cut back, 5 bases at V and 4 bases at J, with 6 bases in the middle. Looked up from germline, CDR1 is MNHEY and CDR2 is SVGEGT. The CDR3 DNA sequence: TGTGCCAGCAGTAAGTGGAATCAGCCCCAGCATTTT. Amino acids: CASSKWNQPQHF.

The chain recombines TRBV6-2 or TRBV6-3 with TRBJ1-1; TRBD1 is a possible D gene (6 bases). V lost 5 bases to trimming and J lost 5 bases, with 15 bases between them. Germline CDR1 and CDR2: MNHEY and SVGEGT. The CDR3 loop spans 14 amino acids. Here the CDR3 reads CASSPDRSGTEAFF. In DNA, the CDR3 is TGTGCCAGCAGTCCCGACAGGAGTGGGACTGAAGCTTTCTTT.

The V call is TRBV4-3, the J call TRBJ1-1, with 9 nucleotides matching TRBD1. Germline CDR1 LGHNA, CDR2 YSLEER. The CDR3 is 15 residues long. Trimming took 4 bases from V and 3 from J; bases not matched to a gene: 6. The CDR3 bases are TGCGCCAGCAGCCGGGACAGGGCGGGACACACTGAAGCTTTCTTT. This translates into CASSRDRAGHTEAFF.

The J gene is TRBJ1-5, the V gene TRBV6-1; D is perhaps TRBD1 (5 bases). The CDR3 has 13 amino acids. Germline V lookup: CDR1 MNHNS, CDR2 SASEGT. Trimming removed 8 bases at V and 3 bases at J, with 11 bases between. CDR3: CASWEQDNQPQHF. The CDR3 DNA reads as TGTGCCAGCTGGGAACAGGACAATCAGCCCCAGCATTTT.

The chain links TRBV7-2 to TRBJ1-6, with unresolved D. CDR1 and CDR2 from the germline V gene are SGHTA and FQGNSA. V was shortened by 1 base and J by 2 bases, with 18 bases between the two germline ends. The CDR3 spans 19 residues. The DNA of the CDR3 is TGTGCCAGCAGCTTAGAAGCGCTGGCAGGAGTCACCTATAATTCACCCCTCCACTTT. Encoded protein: CASSLEALAGVTYNSPLHF. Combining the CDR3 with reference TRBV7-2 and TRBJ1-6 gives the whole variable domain GAGVSQSPSNKVTEKGKDVELRCDPISGHTALYWYRQSLGQGLEFLIYFQGNSAPDKSGLPSDRFSAERTGGSVSTLTIQRTQQEDSAVYLCASSLEALAGVTYNSPLHFGNGTRLTVT.

The CDR3 sequence: CASTGGGRAYNEQFF. DNA for the CDR3: TGTGCCAGCACCGGGGGGGGTCGCGCCTACAATGAGCAGTTCTTC. V and J are TRBV6-1 and TRBJ2-1; TRBD2 aligns across 8 bases. Germline CDR1 and CDR2: MNHNS and SASEGT. V lost 7 bases to trimming and J lost 2 bases; unmatched junction nucleotides: 7. This CDR3 region has 15 residues.

The CDR3, as DNA: TGCAGTGCTAGGACCTCTTTCGATCAGCCCCAGCATTTT. Translated: CSARTSFDQPQHF. J is TRBJ1-5 and V is TRBV20-1; D unresolved. CDR1 is DFQATT, CDR2 SNEGSKA, per germline (reference sequence). With 3 bases removed from V and 5 bases from J, the gap between germline ends came to 11 bases. This CDR3 contains 13 residues.

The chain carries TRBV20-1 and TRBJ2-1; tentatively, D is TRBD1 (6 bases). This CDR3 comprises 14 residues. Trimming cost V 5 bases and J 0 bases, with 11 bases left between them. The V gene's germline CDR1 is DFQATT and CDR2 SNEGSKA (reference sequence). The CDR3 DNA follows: TGCAGTGCTCGGGACACCAGCTCCTACAATGAGCAGTTCTTC. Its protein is CSARDTSSYNEQFF.

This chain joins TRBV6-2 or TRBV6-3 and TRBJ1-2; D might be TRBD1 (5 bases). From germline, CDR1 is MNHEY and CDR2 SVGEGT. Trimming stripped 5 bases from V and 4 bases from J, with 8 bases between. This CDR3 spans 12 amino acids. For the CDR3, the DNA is TGTGCCAGCAGTCCCCAGGGCTATGGCTACACCTTC. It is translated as CASSPQGYGYTF.

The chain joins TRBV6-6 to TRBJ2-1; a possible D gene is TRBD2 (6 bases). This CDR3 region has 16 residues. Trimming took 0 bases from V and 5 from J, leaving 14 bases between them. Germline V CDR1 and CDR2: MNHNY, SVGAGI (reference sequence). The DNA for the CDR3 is TGTGCCAGCAGTTACTCGAACGGGGGAAAGAACAATGAGCAGTTCTTC. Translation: CASSYSNGGKNNEQFF.

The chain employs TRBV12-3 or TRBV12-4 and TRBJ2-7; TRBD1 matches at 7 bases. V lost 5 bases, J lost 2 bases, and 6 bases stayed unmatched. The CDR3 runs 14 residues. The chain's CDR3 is CASSPRTGAYEQYF. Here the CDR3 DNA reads TGTGCCAGCAGTCCTCGGACAGGCGCCTACGAGCAGTACTTC.

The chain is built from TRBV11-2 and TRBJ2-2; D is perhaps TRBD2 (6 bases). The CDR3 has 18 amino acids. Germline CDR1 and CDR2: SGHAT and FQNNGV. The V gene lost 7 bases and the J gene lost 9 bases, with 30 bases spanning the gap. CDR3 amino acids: CASTKRERAGSSQRELFF. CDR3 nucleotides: TGTGCCAGCACCAAACGAGAGCGGGCGGGGAGTAGCCAGCGGGAGCTGTTTTTT.

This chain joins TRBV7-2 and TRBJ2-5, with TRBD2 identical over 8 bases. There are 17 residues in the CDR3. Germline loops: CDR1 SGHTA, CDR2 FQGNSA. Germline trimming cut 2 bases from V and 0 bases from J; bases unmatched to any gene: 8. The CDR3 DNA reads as TGTGCCAGCAGCTTAAGCGGGGGCCTATTCTACCAAGAGACCCAGTACTTC. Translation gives CASSLSGGLFYQETQYF.

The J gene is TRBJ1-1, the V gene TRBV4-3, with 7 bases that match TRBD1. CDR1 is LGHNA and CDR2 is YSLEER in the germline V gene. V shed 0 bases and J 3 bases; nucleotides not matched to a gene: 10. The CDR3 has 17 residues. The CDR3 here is CASSQDPDRLKDTEAFF. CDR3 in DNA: TGCGCCAGCAGCCAAGATCCGGACAGGTTAAAGGACACTGAAGCTTTCTTT.

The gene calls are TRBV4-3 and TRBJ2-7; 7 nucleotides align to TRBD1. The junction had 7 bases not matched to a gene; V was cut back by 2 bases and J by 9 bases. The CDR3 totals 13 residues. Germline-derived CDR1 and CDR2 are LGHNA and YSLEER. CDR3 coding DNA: TGCGCCAGCAGCCAATTATTACAGGGGTCGCAGTACTTC. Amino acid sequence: CASSQLLQGSQYF.

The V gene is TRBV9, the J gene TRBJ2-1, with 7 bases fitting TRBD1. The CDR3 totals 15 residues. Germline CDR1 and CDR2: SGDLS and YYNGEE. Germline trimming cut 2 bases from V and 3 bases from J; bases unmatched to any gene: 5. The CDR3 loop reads CASSVEGAVYNEQFF. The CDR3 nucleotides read TGTGCCAGCAGCGTTGAGGGGGCTGTCTACAATGAGCAGTTCTTC.

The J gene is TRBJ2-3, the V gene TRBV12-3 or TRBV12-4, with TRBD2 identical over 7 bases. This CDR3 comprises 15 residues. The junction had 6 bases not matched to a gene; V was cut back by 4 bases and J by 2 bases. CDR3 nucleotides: TGTGCCAGCAGTTCGCTAGCGGCAATCACAGATACGCAGTATTTT. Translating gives CASSSLAAITDTQYF.

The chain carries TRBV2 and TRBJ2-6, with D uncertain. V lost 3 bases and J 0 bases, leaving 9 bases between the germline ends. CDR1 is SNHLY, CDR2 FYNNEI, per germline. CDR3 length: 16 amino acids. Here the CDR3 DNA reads TGTGCCAGCAGTGATTCACCGACCTCTGGGGCCAACGTCCTGACTTTC. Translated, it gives CASSDSPTSGANVLTF.

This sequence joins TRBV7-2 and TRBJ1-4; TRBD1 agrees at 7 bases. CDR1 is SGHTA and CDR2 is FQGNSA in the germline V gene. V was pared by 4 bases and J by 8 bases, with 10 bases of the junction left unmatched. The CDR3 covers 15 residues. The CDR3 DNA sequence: TGTGCCAGCAGCTCACCGACAGGGATGAGGGAAAAACTGTTTTTT. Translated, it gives CASSSPTGMREKLFF.

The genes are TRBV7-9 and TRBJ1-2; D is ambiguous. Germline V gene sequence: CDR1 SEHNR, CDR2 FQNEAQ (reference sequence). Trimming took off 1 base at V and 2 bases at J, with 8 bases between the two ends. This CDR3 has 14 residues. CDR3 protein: CASSLDGSNYGYTF. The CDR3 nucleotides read TGTGCCAGCAGCTTAGATGGCTCAAACTATGGCTACACCTTC.